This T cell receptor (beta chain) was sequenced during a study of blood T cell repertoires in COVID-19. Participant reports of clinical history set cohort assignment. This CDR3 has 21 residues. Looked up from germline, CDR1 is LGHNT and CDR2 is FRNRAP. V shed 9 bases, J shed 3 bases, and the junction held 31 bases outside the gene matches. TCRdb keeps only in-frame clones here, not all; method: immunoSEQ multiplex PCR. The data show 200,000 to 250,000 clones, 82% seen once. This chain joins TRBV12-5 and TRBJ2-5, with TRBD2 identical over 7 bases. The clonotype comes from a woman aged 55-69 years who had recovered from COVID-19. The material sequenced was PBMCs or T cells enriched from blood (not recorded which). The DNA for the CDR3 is TGTGCTAGAGGTGGGCCGAAGGGGACTCTCAATGGGGCTAGCGGAGAAGAGACCCAGTACTTC. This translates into CARGGPKGTLNGASGEETQYF.